The 27 T cell receptor beta chains below come from one sample, sequenced in a study of blood T cells in healthy people across ages. The second PCR ran about 7 to 12 cycles with a sample-barcoded 5' primer and J-beta primers. TCRdb processed the 5' RACE reads anew with MiXCR; each CDR3 protein has one entry. There are fewer than 900,000 distinct CDR3 sequences in the sample; around 40% occur only once, and roughly 19% lies in the top ten. The sequenced material came from blood. The receptors were sampled from an older woman in good health.

The chain links TRBV5-1 to TRBJ1-1; no clear D gene. Germline CDR1 is SGHRS and CDR2 is YFSETQ. Trimming cost V 0 bases and J 2 bases, with 11 bases left between them. The CDR3 extends over 15 amino acids. DNA for the CDR3: TGCGCCAGCAGCTTGGTAGGACTTCCAAACACTGAAGCTTTCTTT. Its protein is CASSLVGLPNTEAFF.

The gene calls are TRBV29-1 and TRBJ2-7; D possibly uses TRBD1 or TRBD2 (6 bases each). Germline V CDR1 and CDR2: SQVTM, ANQGSEA. This CDR3 comprises 14 residues. V lost 5 bases and J lost 0, with 14 bases in between. The chain's CDR3 is CSVPGSGASYEQYF. CDR3 bases: TGCAGCGTTCCGGGTTCGGGGGCCTCCTACGAGCAGTACTTC.

This clonotype was picked up a small number of times. The chain recombines TRBV20-1 with TRBJ2-5; either TRBD1 or TRBD2 may fit D (5 bases each). This CDR3 comprises 13 residues. From germline, CDR1 is DFQATT and CDR2 SNEGSKA (reference sequence). V dropped 0 bases and J dropped 5 bases, with 10 bases sitting between them. DNA for the CDR3: TGCAGTGCTAGAGAGGCCTGGGGGGAGACCCAGTACTTC. It specifies CSAREAWGETQYF.

The chain couples TRBV7-2 to TRBJ2-7; 13 bases are shared with TRBD2. Germline-derived CDR1 and CDR2 are SGHTA and FQGNSA. The CDR3 extends over 15 amino acids. V lost 5 bases, J lost 2 bases, and 3 bases stayed unmatched. This CDR3 reads CASSTLAGGAYEQYF. The CDR3 DNA is TGTGCCAGCAGCACACTAGCGGGGGGGGCCTACGAGCAGTACTTC.

This clonotype was detected a few times. The chain has TRBV7-9 and TRBJ2-1, with 11 positions matching TRBD2. The CDR3 runs 16 residues. The germline gives CDR1 SEHNR, CDR2 FQNEAQ (reference sequence). V dropped 4 bases and J dropped 9; count of bases not matched to a gene: 11. CDR3 DNA sequence: TGTGCCAGCAGCTGGTTTAGCGGGAGGGCTTCCGGTGAGCAGTTCTTC. It encodes CASSWFSGRASGEQFF.

The chain joins TRBV7-2 to TRBJ2-7, with D possibly matching TRBD2 (7 bases). Germline V gene data show CDR1 as SGHTA and CDR2 as FQGNSA. The CDR3 sequence is 16 residues long. V was clipped by 3 bases and J by 0 bases, with 15 bases between them. The CDR3 here is CASSLGGGGGSYEQYF. The CDR3 bases are TGTGCCAGCAGCTTGGGAGGGGGTGGGGGCTCCTACGAGCAGTACTTC.

The CDR3 coding sequence is TGTGCCAGAAAGGGTCGGGGGACGCAGTATTTT. It codes for CARKGRGTQYF. J is TRBJ2-3 and V is TRBV21-1; the table names TRBD1, a call not compared with the DNA. TRBV21-1 represents a pseudogene. The CDR3 extends over 11 amino acids.

For this clonotype: One end of the junction is discordant with germline, which a read error may explain. The chain couples TRBV11-2 to TRBJ2-7; 7 nucleotides line up with TRBD1. The germline V gene has CDR1 SGHAT and CDR2 FQNNGV. CDR3 length: 15 amino acids. This CDR3 is CVSSLGGDRVYEQYF. The CDR3 nucleotides read TGTGTCAGCAGCTTAGGAGGAGACAGGGTCTACGAGCAGTACTTC.

This clonotype was detected ten times or more. The genes are TRBV29-1 and TRBJ2-5, with D tentatively TRBD1 (6 bases). Germline CDR1 and CDR2: SQVTM and ANQGSEA. The CDR3 is 11 amino acids. Trimming removed 6 bases from V and 5 bases from J, with 10 bases in between. The CDR3 is CSVARGETQYF. In DNA, the CDR3 is TGCAGCGTCGCAAGGGGGGAGACCCAGTACTTC.

Only a few counts were recorded for this clonotype. A single base separates this from a much larger clone, so it may be a read error. The V and J genes are TRBV3-1 and TRBJ1-6, with no clear D. CDR3 length equals 17 residues. Germline V gene data show CDR1 as LGHDT and CDR2 as YNNKEL (reference sequence). CDR3 region: CASSQDRGSSYNSPPHF. The CDR3 DNA follows: TGTGCCAGCAGCCAAGACCGAGGGAGCTCCTATAATTCACCCCCCCACTTT.

The V gene is TRBV29-1, the J gene TRBJ2-5; 7 bases are shared with TRBD2. Germline V gives CDR1 SQVTM, CDR2 ANQGSEA. The CDR3 spans 12 residues. V dropped 7 bases and J dropped 4; count of bases not matched to a gene: 6. The CDR3 spells CSAAPGGETQYF. CDR3 nucleotides: TGCAGCGCCGCCCCGGGGGGAGAGACCCAGTACTTC.

The genes are TRBV10-3 and TRBJ2-1; D is perhaps TRBD2 (5 bases). The DNA matches TRBJ2-7 better at its end, which makes the J call doubtful. There are 15 residues in the CDR3. Germline V lookup: CDR1 ENHRY, CDR2 SYGVKD. CDR3 protein: CAISERSGPYNEQYF. CDR3 in DNA: TGTGCCATCAGTGAAAGGAGCGGACCCTACAATGAGCAGTACTTC.

The rearrangement links TRBV9 to TRBJ2-7; 10 nucleotides match TRBD2. The CDR3 spans 15 residues. The germline V gene has CDR1 SGDLS and CDR2 YYNGEE. The V segment lost 3 bases and the J segment 5 bases; nucleotides outside the gene matches: 8. DNA for the CDR3: TGTGCCAGCAGCGCCCTAGCCGGGACTAGCGACGAGCAGTACTTC. Its protein is CASSALAGTSDEQYF.

The chain links TRBV5-6 to TRBJ2-3, with D possibly TRBD1 on 7 matching bases. Trimming pared 0 bases from V and 5 bases from J, leaving 19 bases between. The CDR3 totals 17 residues. The germline gives CDR1 SGHDT, CDR2 YYEEEE. The CDR3 nucleotides are TGTGCCAGCAGCTTGGGTCCCAGGGGGGCGTCCATAGATACGCAGTATTTT. Translation: CASSLGPRGASIDTQYF.

V usage is TRBV6-6 and J usage is TRBJ1-5; the D gene is possibly TRBD1 (5 bases). This CDR3 contains 15 residues. Between the trimmed V and J ends, which lost 0 bases and 3 bases, there was a span of 9 bases. Germline-derived CDR1 and CDR2 are MNHNY and SVGAGI (reference sequence). The CDR3 DNA follows: TGTGCCAGCAGTTACTCCACAGGACTCAATCAGCCCCAGCATTTT. Its protein is CASSYSTGLNQPQHF.

The V call is TRBV15, the J call TRBJ2-7, with D tentatively TRBD2 (6 bases). Trimming removed 3 bases at V and 7 bases at J, with 10 bases between. This CDR3 spans 12 amino acids. Germline-derived CDR1 and CDR2 are LNHNV and YYDKDF (reference sequence). The CDR3 DNA sequence: TGTGCCACCAGCAGTCTTGGGAGGGAGCAGTACTTC. Translation gives CATSSLGREQYF.

This rearrangement joins TRBV25-1 to TRBJ2-4, with TRBD1 matching 8 bases. Judging by the DNA end, TRBJ2-5 fits better; the J call may be wrong. Germline values: CDR1 MGHDK, CDR2 SYGVNS. This CDR3 has 14 amino acids. The CDR3 spells CASSEWTGTETQYF. In nucleotides, the CDR3 is TGTGCCAGCAGTGAGTGGACAGGGACGGAGACCCAGTACTTC.

This clonotype was counted once. V and J are TRBV11-2 and TRBJ2-1; no clear D. Trimming pared 5 bases from V and 2 bases from J, leaving 13 bases between. Germline V gene data show CDR1 as SGHAT and CDR2 as FQNNGV. The CDR3 covers 15 residues. CDR3 in DNA: TGTGCCAGCAGCCAGCTGGGCCATGCCTACAATGAGCAGTTCTTC. Its protein is CASSQLGHAYNEQFF.

The chain links TRBV20-1 to TRBJ2-5; 12 bases line up with TRBD2. The CDR3 spans 18 residues. CDR1 is DFQATT, CDR2 SNEGSKA, per germline (reference sequence). The junction had 13 bases not matched to a gene; V was cut back by 3 bases and J by 2 bases. CDR3 in DNA: TGCAGTGCTAGTTGGGGGGACTATGGGACTAGCGGGCAAGAGACCCAGTACTTC. This translates into CSASWGDYGTSGQETQYF.

This clonotype appeared once. The rearrangement joins TRBV20-1 to TRBJ2-4; D uncertain. The end of the DNA fits TRBJ2-7 better, so the J call may be wrong. Germline CDR1 is DFQATT and CDR2 is SNEGSKA (reference sequence). The CDR3 extends over 11 amino acids. CDR3 in DNA: TGCAGTGGACTCGCCACCTACGAGCAGTACTTC. It is translated as CSGLATYEQYF.

The sample holds a few counts of this clonotype. The V and J genes are TRBV12-5 and TRBJ2-7; D gene ambiguous. Germline values: CDR1 LGHNT, CDR2 FRNRAP. The CDR3 sequence is 15 residues long. V gave up 5 bases and J gave up 2 bases, with 16 bases separating them. CDR3 DNA sequence: TGTGCTAGTGGTCTCCGGGTTCAACTCGCCTACGAGCAGTACTTC. Translating it yields CASGLRVQLAYEQYF.

The rearrangement links TRBV28 to TRBJ2-3; 10 bases are a match to TRBD2. With 11 bases clipped from V and 0 bases from J, the junction kept 26 bases outside the gene matches. Germline CDR1 and CDR2: MDHEN and SYDVKM. This CDR3 is built from 21 residues. CDR3 sequence: CASSGSPGTSEDPPSTDTQYF. CDR3 DNA: TGTGCCTCTAGCGGAAGCCCCGGGACTAGCGAAGATCCTCCTAGCACAGATACGCAGTATTTT.

The V call is TRBV4-3, the J call TRBJ2-5; 12 bases align to TRBD2. The trim removed 1 base at V and 4 bases at J, leaving 10 bases unmatched. This CDR3 comprises 18 residues. From germline, CDR1 is LGHNA and CDR2 YSLEER. CDR3 sequence: CASSQGGTSGRYGETQYF. The DNA of the CDR3 is TGCGCCAGCAGCCAAGGTGGAACTAGCGGGAGGTATGGAGAGACCCAGTACTTC.

This clonotype was counted only a few times. The CDR3 loop reads CASSSRPGSRETQYF. The CDR3 nucleotides are TGTGCCAGCAGCTCCAGGCCAGGGAGTAGAGAGACCCAGTACTTC. This chain uses TRBV21-1 with TRBJ2-5; TRBD2 is the table's D call and was not checked against the DNA. TRBV21-1 is a pseudogene segment. The CDR3 is 15 amino acids.

This chain links TRBV20-1 with TRBJ2-7; 7 bases fit TRBD1. Germline V gives CDR1 DFQATT, CDR2 SNEGSKA (reference sequence). The CDR3 has 13 amino acids. CDR3 bases: TGCAGGGTAGGGGGCCACAGCTCCTACGAGCAGTACTTC. Protein sequence: CRVGGHSSYEQYF.

The V and J genes are TRBV11-2 and TRBJ2-3, with 11 bases aligning to TRBD2. The CDR3 is 17 residues long. The germline gives CDR1 SGHAT, CDR2 FQNNGV. The junction had 9 bases not matched to a gene; V was cut back by 1 base and J by 6 bases. CDR3 protein: CASSLVSIAGGPDTQYF. For the CDR3, the DNA is TGTGCCAGCAGCTTAGTTTCTATAGCGGGGGGGCCGGATACGCAGTATTTT.

This clonotype occurred a few times. This chain connects TRBV6-1 to TRBJ2-7, with TRBD2 matching 7 bases. This CDR3 region has 15 residues. Germline assignment: CDR1 MNHNS and CDR2 SASEGT. The V and J ends lost 3 bases and 6 bases, in that order; junction bases with no gene match: 11. Written as DNA, the CDR3 is TGTGCCAGCAGTGATCTTACGGCGGGAGCCTCCGAGCAGTACTTC. Protein sequence: CASSDLTAGASEQYF.